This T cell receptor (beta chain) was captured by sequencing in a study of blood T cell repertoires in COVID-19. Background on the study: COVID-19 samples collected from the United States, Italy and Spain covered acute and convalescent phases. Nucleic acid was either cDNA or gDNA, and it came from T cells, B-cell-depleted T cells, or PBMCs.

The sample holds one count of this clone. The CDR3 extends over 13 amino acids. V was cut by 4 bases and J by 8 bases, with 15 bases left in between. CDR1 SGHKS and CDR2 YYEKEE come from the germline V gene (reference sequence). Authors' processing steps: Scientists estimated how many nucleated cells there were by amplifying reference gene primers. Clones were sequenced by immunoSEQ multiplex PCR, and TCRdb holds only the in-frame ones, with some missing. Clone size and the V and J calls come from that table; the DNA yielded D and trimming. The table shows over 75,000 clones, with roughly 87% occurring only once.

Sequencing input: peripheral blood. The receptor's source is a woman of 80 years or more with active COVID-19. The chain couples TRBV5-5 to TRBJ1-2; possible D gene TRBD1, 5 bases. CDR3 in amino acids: CASSRGDSGGYTF. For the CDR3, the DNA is TGTGCCAGCAGCCGTGGCGACAGTGGCGGCTACACCTTC.